This T cell receptor beta chain comes out of a study of T cells in Graves' hyperthyroidism and ophthalmopathy (dated by TCRdb to between 2017 and 2020). Regarding the study in general: Peripheral blood samples were taken at the time of initial diagnosis, prior to any treatment. To identify TCR V-J signatures that set the groups apart, the researchers used a discovery cohort of 100 patients, made up of 40 to 45 with Graves' ophthalmopathy and 57 with stable Graves' hyperthyroidism. Whether ophthalmopathy could be predicted prospectively was tested in an independent validation cohort made up of 18 to 20 hyperthyroidism patients plus 17 patients who later progressed to ophthalmopathy. The approximately 98 discovery patients were randomly divided into training and test sets at a 7:3 ratio. Thyroid tissue and blood T-cell repertoires from six or seven Graves' hyperthyroidism patients were also compared in the study. Once sampling was done, hyperthyroidism patients were given methimazole at a starting dose of 30 mg daily, whereas ophthalmopathy patients were given high-dose intravenous methylprednisolone. According to the paper, TCR Vbeta CDR3 sequencing was carried out on 135 peripheral blood samples, which came from over 40 ophthalmopathy, around 75 hyperthyroidism and around 17 progressor patients.

According to the germline V gene, CDR1 reads MDHEN and CDR2 reads SYDVKM. Trimming removed 3 bases from V and 0 bases from J, leaving 9 bases between the germline ends. Counted from cysteine to phenylalanine, this CDR3 has 15 amino acids. Kept here is only the CDR3 DNA, which spans 45 bases and is read in frame from base 1. Study-level results and caveats: In cross-validation, a model built on a 13 V-J signature told ophthalmopathy apart from stable hyperthyroidism with under 90% sensitivity and roughly 82% specificity, and in testing the same model reached 80%/75%. In validation, the model predicted progression to ophthalmopathy a median of approximately 6.6 months before onset, with roughly 70% sensitivity and 72.22% specificity. No statistical method was used to set the sample size in advance, and investigators knew the group allocation. Blood samples also contained most of the expanded thyroid clonotypes (frequency above 0.001), which suggests that blood repertoires may reflect thyroid immune responses.

Amplification of TCR beta CDR3 regions was carried out from RNA transcripts. A first-round RT-PCR of the TCR CDR3 used the HTBI primer set with the Qiagen OneStep RT-PCR kit. The libraries were constructed in a second round of multiplex PCR and then size-selected and purified. Paired-end sequencing of the libraries was performed with 100 bp reads on an Illumina HiSeq2000. Processing in the source paper ran as follows. SOAPnuke was used to process the raw data, with reads discarded if the reads contained adapters or uncalled bases, had a mean Phred below 15, or lacked an exact constant-primer or identifier match. High-quality paired reads were merged using COPE v1.2.5, and each unique nucleotide sequence was defined as a clonotype. Clonotypes were aligned to IMGT TRBV, TRBD and TRBJ reference segments using MiTCR v1.1. Only V-J combinations with frequency above 0.0001, covering approximately 99% of repertoires, were analysed. A TCS score was defined as the ratio of F50 (clonal expansion) to E x V (chaos), with BLOSUM62-based TCRdist applied between CDR3 peptides within each V-J. Welch's t-statistics and random forest reduced around 510 V-J features to under 15, which were used in a naive Bayes classifier (R e1071). TCRdb reanalyzed the raw reads on its own, using fastp at Q25 for trimming and MiXCR for clone calling, and kept in-frame beta chains. Every entry covers one CDR3 protein and lists the most common genes and DNA from its rows. The V and J calls were not made by the authors but by TCRdb's processing. In all, the sample holds a few hundred thousand distinct CDR3 sequences, and roughly a sixth of those were seen once. The ten largest clones add up to around 28% of the sample.

At least ten counts were recorded for this clonotype. Its antigen is currently not known. No qualities accompany the bases; no much larger clone lies one base away. In the ophthalmopathy patients, disease was moderately to severely active, with a Clinical Activity Score of 3 or more, a NOSPECS grade of 4 or more, and a duration of less than 3 months. Exclusion was applied to patients with uncontrolled infections, other autoimmune diseases, pregnancy or lactation. Diagnoses were based on clinical symptoms, serum thyroxine and TRAb, thyroid ultrasound and orbital computed tomography. PBMCs were isolated from more than 9 ml of fresh peripheral blood by Ficoll-Paque density gradient centrifugation. Total RNA was extracted with Trizol reagent, and quality was checked on an Agilent 2100 Bioanalyzer.

The chain links TRBV28 with TRBJ1-3; the D gene is possibly TRBD1, with 5 bases matching. The specimen was blood. This clonotype originated in a woman in her thirties with Graves' ophthalmopathy. The encoded CDR3 is CASSFRGSSGNTIYF. The sequenced DNA: TGTGCCAGCAGTTTTCGGGGGAGCTCTGGAAACACCATATATTTT.